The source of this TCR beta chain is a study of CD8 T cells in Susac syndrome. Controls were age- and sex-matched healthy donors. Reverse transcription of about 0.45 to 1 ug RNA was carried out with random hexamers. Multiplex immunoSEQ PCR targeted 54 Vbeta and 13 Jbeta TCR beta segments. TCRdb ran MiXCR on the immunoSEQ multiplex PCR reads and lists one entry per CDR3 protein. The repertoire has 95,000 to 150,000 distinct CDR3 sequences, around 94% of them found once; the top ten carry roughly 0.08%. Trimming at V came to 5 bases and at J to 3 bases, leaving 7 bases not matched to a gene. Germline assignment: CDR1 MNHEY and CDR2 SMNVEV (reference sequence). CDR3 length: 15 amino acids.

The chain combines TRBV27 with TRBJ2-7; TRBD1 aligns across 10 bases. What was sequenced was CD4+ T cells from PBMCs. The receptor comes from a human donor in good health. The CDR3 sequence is CASSLDRGELYEQYF. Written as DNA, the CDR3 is TGTGCCAGCAGTCTGGACAGGGGGGAACTCTACGAGCAGTACTTC.